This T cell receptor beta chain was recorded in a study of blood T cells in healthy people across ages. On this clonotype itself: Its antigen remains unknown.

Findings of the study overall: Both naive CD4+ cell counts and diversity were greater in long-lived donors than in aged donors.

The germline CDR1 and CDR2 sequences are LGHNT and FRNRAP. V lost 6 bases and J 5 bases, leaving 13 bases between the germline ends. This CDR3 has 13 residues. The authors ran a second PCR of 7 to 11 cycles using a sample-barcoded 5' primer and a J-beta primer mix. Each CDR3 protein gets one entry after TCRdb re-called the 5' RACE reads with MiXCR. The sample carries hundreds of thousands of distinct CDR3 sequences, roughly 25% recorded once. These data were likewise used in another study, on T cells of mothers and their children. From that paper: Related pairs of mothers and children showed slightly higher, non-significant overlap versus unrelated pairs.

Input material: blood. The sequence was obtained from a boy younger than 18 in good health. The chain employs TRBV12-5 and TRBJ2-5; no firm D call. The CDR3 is CASGLNGGETQYF. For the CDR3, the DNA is TGTGCTAGTGGCCTGAACGGTGGGGAGACCCAGTACTTC.